The clone carrying this TCR beta chain showed up just a few times. This sample stems from a study of PD-L1 blockade in urothelial cancer. The overall study: Study patients had been treated with 0 to 3 previous chemotherapy regimens. Timepoints chosen for blood analysis were 3 weeks (second dose) and 6 weeks after treatment start.

Patients had locally advanced or metastatic urothelial carcinoma. Produced via immunoSEQ multiplex PCR; TCRdb's table is partial and in-frame only. Of approximately 100,000 clones listed, about 90% were seen once; the top ten hold almost 0.95%. Germline V CDR1 and CDR2: SEHNR, FQNEAQ (reference sequence). This CDR3 has 15 amino acids. The J segment lost 0 bases and the V segment lost 2 bases, leaving 1 base of the junction unmatched. The V gene is TRBV7-9, the J gene TRBJ2-1; 7 nucleotides line up with TRBD2. The material was PBMCs, obtained around atezolizumab (anti-PD-L1) treatment. The clonotype comes from a woman of 80 years or more with urothelial cancer. CDR3 in amino acids: CASSLSGVSYNEQFF. The CDR3 DNA is TGTGCCAGCAGCTTAAGCGGGGTCTCCTACAATGAGCAGTTCTTC.